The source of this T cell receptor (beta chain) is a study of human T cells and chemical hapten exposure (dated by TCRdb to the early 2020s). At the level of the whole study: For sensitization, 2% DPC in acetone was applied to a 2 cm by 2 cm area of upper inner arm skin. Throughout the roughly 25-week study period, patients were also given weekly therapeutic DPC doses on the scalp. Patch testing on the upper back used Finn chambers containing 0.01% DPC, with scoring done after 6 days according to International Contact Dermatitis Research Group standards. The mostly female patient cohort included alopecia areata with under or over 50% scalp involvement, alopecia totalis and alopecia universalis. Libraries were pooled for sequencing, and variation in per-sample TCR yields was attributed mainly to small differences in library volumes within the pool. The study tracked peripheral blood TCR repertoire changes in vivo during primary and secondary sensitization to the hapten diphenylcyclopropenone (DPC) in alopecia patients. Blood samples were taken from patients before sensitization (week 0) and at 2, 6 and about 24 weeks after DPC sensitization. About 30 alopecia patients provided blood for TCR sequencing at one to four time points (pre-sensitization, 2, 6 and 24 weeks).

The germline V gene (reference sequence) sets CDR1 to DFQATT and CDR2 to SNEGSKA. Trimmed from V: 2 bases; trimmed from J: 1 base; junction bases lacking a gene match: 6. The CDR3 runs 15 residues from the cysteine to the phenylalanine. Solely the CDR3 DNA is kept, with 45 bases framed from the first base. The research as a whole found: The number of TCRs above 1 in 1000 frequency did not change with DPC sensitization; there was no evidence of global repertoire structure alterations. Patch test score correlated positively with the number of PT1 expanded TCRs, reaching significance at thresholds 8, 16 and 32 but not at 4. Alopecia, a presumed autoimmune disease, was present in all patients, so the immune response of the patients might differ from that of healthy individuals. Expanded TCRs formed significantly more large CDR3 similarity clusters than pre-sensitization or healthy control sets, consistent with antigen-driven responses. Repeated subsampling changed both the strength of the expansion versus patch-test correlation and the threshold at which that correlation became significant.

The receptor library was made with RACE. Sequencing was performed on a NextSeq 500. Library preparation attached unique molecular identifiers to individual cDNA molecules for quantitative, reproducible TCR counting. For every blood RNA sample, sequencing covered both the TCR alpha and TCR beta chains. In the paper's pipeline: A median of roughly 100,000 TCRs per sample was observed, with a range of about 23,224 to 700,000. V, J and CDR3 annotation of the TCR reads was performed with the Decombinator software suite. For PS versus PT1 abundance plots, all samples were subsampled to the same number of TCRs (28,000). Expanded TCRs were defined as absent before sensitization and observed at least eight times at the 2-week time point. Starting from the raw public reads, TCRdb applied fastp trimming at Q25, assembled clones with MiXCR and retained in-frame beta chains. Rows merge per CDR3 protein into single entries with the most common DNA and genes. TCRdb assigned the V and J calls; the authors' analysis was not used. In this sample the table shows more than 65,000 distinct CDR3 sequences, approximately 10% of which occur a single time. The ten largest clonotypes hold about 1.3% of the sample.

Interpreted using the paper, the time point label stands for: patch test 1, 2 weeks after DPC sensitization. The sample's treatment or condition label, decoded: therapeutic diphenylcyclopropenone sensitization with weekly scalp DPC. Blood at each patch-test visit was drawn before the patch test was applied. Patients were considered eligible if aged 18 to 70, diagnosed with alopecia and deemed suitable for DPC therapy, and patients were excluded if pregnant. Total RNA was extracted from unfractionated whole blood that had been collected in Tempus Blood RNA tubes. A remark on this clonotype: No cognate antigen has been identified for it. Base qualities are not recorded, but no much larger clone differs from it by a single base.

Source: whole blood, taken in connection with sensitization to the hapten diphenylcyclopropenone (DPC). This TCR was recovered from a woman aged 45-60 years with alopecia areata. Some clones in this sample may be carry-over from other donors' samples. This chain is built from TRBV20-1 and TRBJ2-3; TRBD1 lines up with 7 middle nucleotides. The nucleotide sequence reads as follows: TGCAGTGCTAGAAGACAGGGAAGAGGCACAGATACGCAGTATTTT. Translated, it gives CSARRQGRGTDTQYF.